The clone carrying this T cell receptor (beta chain) was recorded at least ten times. The germline V and J ends were trimmed by 4 bases and 7 bases, with 11 bases remaining between them. This CDR3 region has 13 residues. In germline, CDR1 is SGHTA, CDR2 FQGNSA. Ophthalmopathy in the patients scored at least 3 on Clinical Activity Score and at least 4 on NOSPECS grade, lasting under 3 months. Diagnoses rested on clinical symptoms, serum thyroxine and TRAb, thyroid ultrasound and orbital computed tomography. From 9 to 10 ml of fresh peripheral blood, PBMCs were isolated. Amplification targeted TCR beta CDR3 regions from RNA transcripts. With the HTBI primer set, the TCR CDR3 went through a first round of RT-PCR. One entry per CDR3 protein results from TCRdb running MiXCR on the multiplex PCR reads. This sample has a few hundred thousand distinct CDR3 sequences; more than 14% occur once, and the top ten carry around a fifth.

This specimen comes from a study of T cells in Graves' hyperthyroidism and ophthalmopathy. This rearrangement joins TRBV7-2 to TRBJ2-1, with TRBD2 as a possible D gene (5 bases). The source of this sequence is a woman in her twenties or thirties with Graves' ophthalmopathy. Sequenced sample: blood. CDR3 amino acids: CASSSLVLNEQFF. CDR3 coding DNA: TGTGCCAGCAGCTCACTAGTTTTGAATGAGCAGTTCTTC.